This is a list of T cell receptor beta chains from one sample in a study of identifying expanded T cells in peripheral blood. Profiled with immunoSEQ multiplex PCR; TCRdb holds only in-frame clones, not every one. The sample contains 84,000 or so clones, around 90% of which appear only once. Sample: blood. Source of these receptors: a person between 18 and 70 years old in good health. CDR3s include the opening cysteine and the closing phenylalanine or tryptophan.

cdr3_aa	j_call	v_call
CASSQVGGATDTQYF	TRBJ2-3	TRBV4-2
CASSVALAGKETQYF	TRBJ2-5	TRBV9
CASSLAGQDEQFF	TRBJ2-1	TRBV11-1
CASSEGGKTYEQYF	TRBJ2-7	TRBV2
CASSSPRDYEQYF	TRBJ2-7	TRBV5-1
CASKDSLVVNEQYF	TRBJ2-7	TRBV19
CASSRGQGTDTQYF	TRBJ2-3	TRBV7-6
CASSERVDSAIPYEQYF	TRBJ2-7	TRBV6-1
CASSFLENGYTF	TRBJ1-2	TRBV5-5
CASSLAGNTEAFF	TRBJ1-1	TRBV27
CASSQIAGVPTPPYF	TRBJ2-7	TRBV14
CASSPPTSGDGELFF	TRBJ2-2	TRBV18
CASSLGGSGGRNEQFF	TRBJ2-1	TRBV7-2
CASSEYWVGQPQHF	TRBJ1-5	TRBV25-1
CASSDTYQQPQHF	TRBJ1-5	TRBV19
CAWSVNRGKTGELFF	TRBJ2-2	TRBV30
CSVDLAGRTDTQYF	TRBJ2-3	TRBV29-1
CASSATGGYPHQPQHF	TRBJ1-5	TRBV9
CASSPKPTPNNSPLHF	TRBJ1-6	TRBV19
CASTSSLHDEQFF	TRBJ2-1	TRBV2
CASSLEFGGNTEAFF	TRBJ1-1	TRBV5-1
CATGTGYGTGELFF	TRBJ2-2	TRBV19
CASSKAGTAGPINYGYTF	TRBJ1-2	TRBV10-2
CATTSGGASDTQYF	TRBJ2-3	TRBV6-1
CASSEQLGGETQYF	TRBJ2-5	TRBV2
CASSFPDYEQYF	TRBJ2-7	TRBV5-1
CASSLGGGLNTEAFF	TRBJ1-1	TRBV5-4
CASSYISYEQYF	TRBJ2-7	TRBV5-5
CASSLTGKDTEAFF	TRBJ1-1	TRBV11-1
CASIGQGAYGYTF	TRBJ1-2	TRBV25-1
CASSPGQGNTGELFF	TRBJ2-2	TRBV6-5
CASSVETGLAITDTQYF	TRBJ2-3	TRBV9
CASSQRRQYTGELFF	TRBJ2-2	TRBV13